Following are 4 T cell receptor beta chains from one sample sequenced in a study of identical twins. MiXCR, applied by TCRdb to the 5' RACE reads, yields one record per CDR3 protein. The repertoire includes roughly 770,000 distinct CDR3 sequences, about 20% of them detected once, and about 12% sits in the top ten. This sample was shared with a second study, whose subject was T cells expressing NK-cell markers.

Material for sequencing was PBMCs. The receptors were gathered from a young woman in good health.

The rearrangement uses TRBV5-1 and TRBJ2-3; 11 positions agree with TRBD2. CDR1 and CDR2 (germline): SGHRS, YFSETQ. The CDR3 runs 14 residues. The ends lost 5 bases at V and 1 base at J; junction bases unmatched: 0. The CDR3 is CASRTSGGTDTQYF. DNA of the CDR3: TGCGCCAGCAGGACTAGCGGGGGCACAGATACGCAGTATTTT. Variable domain in full (rest from reference TRBV5-1 and TRBJ2-3): KAGVTQTPRYLIKTRGQQVTLSCSPISGHRSVSWYQQTPGQGLQFLFEYFSETQRNKGNFPGRFSGRQFSNSRSEMNVSTLELGDSALYLCASRTSGGTDTQYFGPGTRLTVL.

This clonotype was counted ten times or more. This chain connects TRBV12-3 or TRBV12-4 to TRBJ1-2; no clear D gene. The CDR3 consists of 11 residues. V was pared by 4 bases and J by 4 bases, with 4 bases between. CDR3: CASSYLYGYTF. The CDR3 region has the DNA TGTGCCAGCAGTTACCTCTATGGCTACACCTTC.

The J gene is TRBJ1-2, the V gene TRBV24-1; D is unresolved. This CDR3 has 14 amino acids. V gave up 4 bases and J gave up 1 base, with 9 bases separating them. Germline-derived CDR1 and CDR2 are KGHDR and SFDVKD. CDR3 region: CATSDHTVNYGYTF. CDR3 nucleotides: TGTGCCACCAGTGACCACACAGTTAACTATGGCTACACCTTC.

This clonotype has only a few counts. The chain's CDR3 is CASSLAREGVGSQHF. CDR3 nucleotides: TGTGCCAGCAGCTTAGCGCGGGAAGGGGTTGGGTCCCAGCATTTT. The chain links TRBV7-8 to TRBJ1-5, with D maybe TRBD1 (5 bases). In germline, CDR1 is SGHVS, CDR2 FQNEAQ. The CDR3 loop spans 15 amino acids. V shed 0 bases and J shed 11 bases, with 17 bases lying between them. The full variable domain, with the rest looked up from reference TRBV7-8 and TRBJ1-5, is GAGVSQSPRYKVAKRGQDVALRCDPISGHVSLFWYQQALGQGPEFLTYFQNEAQLDKSGLPSDRFFAERPEGSVSTLKIQRTQQEDSAVYLCASSLAREGVGSQHFGDGTRLSIL.